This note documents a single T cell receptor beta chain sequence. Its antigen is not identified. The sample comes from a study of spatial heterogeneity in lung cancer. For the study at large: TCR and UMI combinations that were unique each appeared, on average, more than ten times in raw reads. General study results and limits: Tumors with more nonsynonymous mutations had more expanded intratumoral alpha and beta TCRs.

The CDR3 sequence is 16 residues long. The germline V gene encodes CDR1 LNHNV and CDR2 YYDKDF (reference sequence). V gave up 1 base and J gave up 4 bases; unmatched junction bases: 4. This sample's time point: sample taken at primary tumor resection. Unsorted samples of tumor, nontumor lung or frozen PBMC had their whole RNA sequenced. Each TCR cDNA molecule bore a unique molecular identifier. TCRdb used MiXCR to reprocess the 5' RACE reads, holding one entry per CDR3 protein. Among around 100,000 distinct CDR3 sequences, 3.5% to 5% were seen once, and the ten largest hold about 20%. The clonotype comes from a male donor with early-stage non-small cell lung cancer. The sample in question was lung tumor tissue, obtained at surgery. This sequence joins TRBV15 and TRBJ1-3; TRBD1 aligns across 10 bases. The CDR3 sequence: CATSRGTGGAGNTIYF. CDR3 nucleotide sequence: TGTGCCACCAGCAGAGGGACAGGGGGAGCAGGAAACACCATATATTTT. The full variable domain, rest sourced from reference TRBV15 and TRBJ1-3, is DAMVIQNPRYQVTQFGKPVTLSCSQTLNHNVMYWYQQKSSQAPKLLFHYYDKDFNNEADTPDNFQSRRPNTSFCFLDIRSPGLGDTAMYLCATSRGTGGAGNTIYFGEGSWLTVV.